This T cell receptor (beta chain) originates from a study of vaccination and CD4 T cells after COVID-19. Treatment defined: roughly 10-day PBMC culture with coronavirus spike peptide pools or control peptides (ViraFEST assay). An unexposed donor provided the CD4+ T cells, which were collected before the COVID-19 pandemic (2011-2018). TCR sequencing followed the expansion of antigen-specific T cells with peptide pools in ViraFEST. Four cold-coronavirus spikes and SARS-CoV-2 S/N were the probes applied, cells permitting, to CD4+ T cells from unexposed donors. The Oncomine TCR Beta short-read assay was applied to DNA of cultured CD4+ T cells. Extraction of genomic DNA was performed on cultured CD4+ T cells. TCRdb used MiXCR to reprocess the PCR reads, holding one entry per CDR3 protein. Of about 10,000 distinct CDR3 sequences listed, roughly a third were seen once; the top ten hold 30% to 50%. About this clonotype: Its antigen is still unknown.

V lost 0 bases and J 2 bases, leaving 10 bases between the germline ends. CDR1 and CDR2 (germline): MGHRA, YSYEKL. The length of the CDR3 is 15 residues. The chain couples TRBV4-1 to TRBJ1-2; D call uncertain. This clonotype was sampled from a human donor in good health. Input material: CD4+ T cells from blood, cultured in vitro. The chain's CDR3 is CASSQEIVLNYGYTF. DNA of the CDR3: TGCGCCAGCAGCCAAGAAATTGTACTGAACTATGGCTACACCTTC.